This TCR beta chain was retrieved from a study of human T cells and chemical hapten exposure (dated by TCRdb to the early 2020s). For the study in its entirety: For sensitization, 2% DPC in acetone was applied to an approximately 2 cm by approximately 2 cm area of upper inner arm skin. Patch testing on the upper back used Finn chambers containing 0.01% DPC, with scoring done after 6 days according to International Contact Dermatitis Research Group standards. This study followed changes in the peripheral blood TCR repertoire in vivo during primary and secondary sensitization of alopecia patients to the hapten diphenylcyclopropenone (DPC). The patient cohort, mostly female, included alopecia areata with under or over 50% scalp involvement, alopecia totalis and alopecia universalis. The libraries were sequenced as a pool, and the TCR yield per sample differed mostly because of small variations in library volumes within the pool. For TCR sequencing, blood came from some 31 alopecia patients at anywhere from one to four time points (pre-sensitization, 2, 6 and 24 weeks). Patient blood was sampled pre-sensitization (week 0) and at 2, 6 and about 24 weeks after DPC sensitization. Patients additionally received weekly therapeutic DPC doses to the scalp throughout the approximately 25-week study period. Broader findings and caveats from the paper: Because all patients had alopecia, a presumed autoimmune disease, the immune response of the patients might differ from that of healthy individuals. Compared with pre-sensitization or healthy control sets, expanded TCRs formed significantly more large CDR3 similarity clusters, which is consistent with antigen-driven responses. The number of TCRs above 1 in 1000 frequency did not change with DPC sensitization; there was no evidence of global repertoire structure alterations. A positive correlation was found between the number of PT1 expanded TCRs and patch test score, with significance reached at thresholds 8, 16 and 32 but not 4. Repeated subsampling changed both the strength of the expansion versus patch-test correlation and the threshold at which the correlation became significant.

The time point label here, explained by the study, means: pre-sensitization, week 0. The meaning of the sample's treatment or condition label: therapeutic diphenylcyclopropenone sensitization with weekly scalp DPC. Blood at each patch-test visit was drawn before the patch test was applied. To be eligible, patients had to be aged 18 to 70, diagnosed with alopecia and judged suitable for DPC therapy, while pregnant patients were excluded. Total RNA was extracted from unfractionated whole blood collected in Tempus Blood RNA tubes. This clonotype was recorded at least ten times. This clone's antigen is unknown. It has no much larger one-base neighbor in the sample; base qualities were not kept. The library was built by means of RACE. Data came from a NextSeq 500. During library preparation, unique molecular identifiers were attached to individual cDNA molecules so that TCRs could be counted quantitatively and reproducibly. Each blood RNA sample was used to sequence both TCR alpha and TCR beta chains. The authors' pipeline ran thus. Samples had a median of roughly 98,000 TCRs, with a range from about 20,000 to 690,600. V, J and CDR3 annotation of the TCR reads was carried out using the Decombinator software suite. Every sample was subsampled to the same number of TCRs (28,000) for the PS versus PT1 abundance plots. Expanded TCRs were defined as absent before sensitization and observed at least eight times at the 2-week time point. TCRdb cleaned the public reads at Q25 with fastp, built clones with MiXCR and kept in-frame beta chains. Every distinct CDR3 protein forms one entry, paired with its most common genes and DNA. These V and J calls originate from TCRdb's pipeline instead of the authors' own analysis. Within this sample are roughly 51,000 distinct CDR3 sequences, with roughly 10% of them counted one time only. The ten largest clones represent around 10% of the sample.

V is shortened by 11 bases, J by 0 bases, and the region joining them spans 7 bases. The germline V gene provides CDR1 SNHLY and CDR2 FYNNEI. The CDR3 covers 11 residues, taking in both the cysteine and the phenylalanine. The DNA shown is the 33-base CDR3, in frame from base 1. This clonotype originated in a man aged 40-50 years with alopecia areata. Some clones in this sample may be carry-over from other donors' samples. The rearranged chain carries TRBV2 and TRBJ1-2; no D gene can be assigned with confidence. Sequencing used whole blood, obtained in connection with sensitization to the hapten diphenylcyclopropenone (DPC). The DNA is TGTGCCCAGGCAGCTAACTATGGCTACACCTTC. Protein translation: CAQAANYGYTF. Supplemented by the reference TRBV2 and TRBJ1-2 proteins around the CDR3, the complete variable domain is EPEVTQTPSHQVTQMGQEVILRCVPISNHLYFYWYRQILGQKVEFLVSFYNNEISEKSEIFDDQFSVERPDGSNFTLKIRSTKLEDSAMYFCAQAANYGYTFGSGTRLTVV.